The 5 T cell receptor beta chains reported below all come from one sample, sequenced in a study of early T cells in non-severe SARS-CoV-2 infection. TCRdb re-called the 5' RACE reads through MiXCR, storing one row per CDR3 protein. The sample carries about 66,000 distinct CDR3 sequences, approximately 13% recorded once. Input material: whole blood. These receptors all come from an adult who was a healthcare worker with PCR-confirmed SARS-CoV-2 infection or an uninfected control (not recorded which).

In its sample, this clonotype was seen many times. The V call is TRBV28, the J call TRBJ2-1; D is undetermined. Germline V lookup: CDR1 MDHEN, CDR2 SYDVKM. CDR3 length equals 14 residues. Trimming pared 7 bases from V and 4 bases from J, leaving 14 bases between. Written as DNA, the CDR3 is TGTGCCAGCATCAGTACATCGATTTACAATGAGCAGTTCTTC. It is translated as CASISTSIYNEQFF.

This clonotype was observed a few times. The chain joins TRBV10-3 to TRBJ2-5, with 8 bases lining up with TRBD1. Germline V gene data show CDR1 as ENHRY and CDR2 as SYGVKD. This CDR3 region has 13 residues. The trim removed 10 bases at V and 5 bases at J, leaving 9 bases unmatched. The CDR3 bases are TGTGCCACTGGGGGGACAGGACCGGAGACCCAGTACTTC. Its translation: CATGGTGPETQYF.

At least ten counts were recorded for this clonotype. V gene TRBV25-1 combines with J gene TRBJ2-6; D not resolved. The CDR3 is made up of 13 amino acids. Per germline, CDR1 MGHDK and CDR2 SYGVNS. Trimming cost V 4 bases and J 2 bases, with 3 bases left between them. CDR3 region: CASSGTGANVLTF. CDR3 DNA sequence: TGTGCCAGCAGTGGGACTGGGGCCAACGTCCTGACTTTC.

A few counts support this clonotype. The rearrangement uses TRBV18 and TRBJ2-7; possibly TRBD1 for D (6 bases). Germline V gene data show CDR1 as KGHSH and CDR2 as LQKENI. This CDR3 region has 14 residues. V lost 0 bases and J lost 3, with 9 bases in between. The CDR3 region has the DNA TGTGCCAGCTCACCACCTACAGGGATCTACGAGCAGTACTTC. Encoded protein: CASSPPTGIYEQYF.

This clonotype was picked up many times. V and J are TRBV4-3 and TRBJ2-1; unclear D gene. The V gene's germline CDR1 is LGHNA and CDR2 YSLEER. The CDR3 length is 12 residues. The germline V and J ends were trimmed by 3 bases and 3 bases, with 3 bases remaining between them. CDR3 DNA: TGCGCCAGCAGCCATAACTACAATGAGCAGTTCTTC. Amino acid sequence: CASSHNYNEQFF.